A single sample is the source of the 26 T cell receptor beta chains below, sequenced in a study of beta chain features in type 1 diabetes. Expressed TCRB transcripts were sequenced, since all the RNA that had been isolated was reverse transcribed. The table came from immunoSEQ multiplex PCR; TCRdb's copy has only in-frame clones and leaves some out. The sample has fewer than 250,000 clones, 68% seen once. Sequenced input: naive CD4+ T cells from blood. These receptors were taken from a man aged 25-45 years in good health.

This clone is a singleton in its sample. The chain couples TRBV7-9 to TRBJ1-2; the D is unclear. V lost 0 bases and J lost 3, with 5 bases in between. This CDR3 is 13 amino acids long. Germline-derived CDR1 and CDR2 are SEHNR and FQNEAQ (reference sequence). The CDR3 sequence is CASSLAGDYGYTF. The CDR3 nucleotides are TGTGCCAGCAGCTTAGCGGGTGACTATGGCTACACCTTC. The full variable domain, its missing parts supplied by reference TRBV7-9 and TRBJ1-2, is DTGVSQNPRHKITKRGQNVTFRCDPISEHNRLYWYRQTLGQGPEFLTYFQNEAQLEKSRLLSDRFSAERPKGSFSTLEIQRTEQGDSAMYLCASSLAGDYGYTFGSGTRLTVV.

CDR3 amino acids: CSGGQGQGETQYF. In DNA form, the CDR3 reads TGCAGCGGCGGACAGGGGCAAGGGGAGACCCAGTACTTC. The V and J genes are TRBV29-1 and TRBJ2-5; 9 bases map to TRBD1. Germline trimming cut 7 bases from V and 5 bases from J; bases unmatched to any gene: 8. The CDR3 totals 13 residues. The germline CDR1 and CDR2 sequences are SQVTM and ANQGSEA.

There are a few counts of this clone. The chain couples TRBV28 to TRBJ2-3; D might be TRBD1 or TRBD2, each matching 5 bases. V shed 6 bases and J shed 2 bases, with 6 bases lying between them. CDR1 and CDR2 from the germline V gene are MDHEN and SYDVKM. This CDR3 spans 12 amino acids. The CDR3 spells CASRGTTDTQYF. The CDR3 DNA reads as TGTGCCAGCAGGGGGACCACAGATACGCAGTATTTT.

The chain joins TRBV4-1 to TRBJ1-2; D remains ambiguous. V lost 3 bases and J 1 base, leaving 6 bases between the germline ends. The CDR3 contains 13 residues. The V gene's germline CDR1 is MGHRA and CDR2 YSYEKL. As DNA, the CDR3 is TGCGCCAGCAGCCAGGATAGTAACTATGGCTACACCTTC. Its protein product is CASSQDSNYGYTF.

The J gene is TRBJ1-2, the V gene TRBV27, with 7 bases aligning to TRBD1. The CDR3 totals 13 residues. Germline V gives CDR1 MNHEY, CDR2 SMNVEV (reference sequence). V gave up 10 bases and J gave up 6 bases; unmatched junction bases: 11. CDR3 amino acids: CATKTRDRDGYTF. In DNA form, the CDR3 reads TGTGCCACCAAGACTCGGGACAGAGATGGCTACACCTTC.

This chain links TRBV7-9 with TRBJ2-1; D uncertain. Germline CDR1 is SEHNR and CDR2 is FQNEAQ (reference sequence). The CDR3 sequence is 15 residues long. V dropped 3 bases and J dropped 0 bases, with 9 bases sitting between them. The CDR3 DNA follows: TGTGCCAGCAGCTTGAGGCGTAGCTCCTACAATGAGCAGTTCTTC. Amino acids: CASSLRRSSYNEQFF. Complete variable domain (other parts from reference TRBV7-9 and TRBJ2-1): DTGVSQNPRHKITKRGQNVTFRCDPISEHNRLYWYRQTLGQGPEFLTYFQNEAQLEKSRLLSDRFSAERPKGSFSTLEIQRTEQGDSAMYLCASSLRRSSYNEQFFGPGTRLTVL.

The rearrangement uses TRBV18 and TRBJ1-1; 7 bases map to TRBD1. CDR3 length equals 14 residues. Unmatched junction bases numbered 0, after V lost 1 base and J lost 1 base. Looked up from germline, CDR1 is KGHSH and CDR2 is LQKENI. The DNA of the CDR3 is TGTGCCAGCTCACCACAGGGGGCGAACACTGAAGCTTTCTTT. Protein: CASSPQGANTEAFF.

This CDR3 is CAWSTQPDTQYF. The CDR3 nucleotides read TGTGCCTGGAGTACCCAGCCGGATACGCAGTATTTT. V usage is TRBV30 and J usage is TRBJ2-3; D is undetermined. The germline CDR1 and CDR2 sequences are GTSNPN and SVGIG (reference sequence). Trimming pared 2 bases from V and 6 bases from J, leaving 9 bases between. This CDR3 contains 12 residues.

This clone has a single count. At the DNA level, this CDR3 is encoded by other sequences in the same sample as well. The CDR3 here is CASSVGGSQETQYF. In nucleotides, the CDR3 is TGTGCCAGCAGCGTTGGGGGGAGTCAAGAGACCCAGTACTTC. The chain combines TRBV9 with TRBJ2-5, with D possibly TRBD2 on 6 matching bases. The CDR3 is 14 amino acids. V gave up 2 bases and J gave up 2 bases, with 10 bases separating them. Germline V lookup: CDR1 SGDLS, CDR2 YYNGEE.

In its sample, this clone was seen a few times. The chain uses TRBV28 and TRBJ2-3; 7 nucleotides line up with TRBD1. The CDR3 is 15 residues long. Per germline, CDR1 MDHEN and CDR2 SYDVKM. V lost 3 bases and J lost 1; bases outside the gene matches: 4. Here the CDR3 DNA reads TGTGCCAGCAGTTTGGCAGGGACAGGCACAGATACGCAGTATTTT. Its translation is CASSLAGTGTDTQYF.

The genes are TRBV30 and TRBJ1-2, with 7 bases that match TRBD1. Trimming at V came to 2 bases and at J to 6 bases, leaving 9 bases not matched to a gene. CDR1 and CDR2 (germline): GTSNPN, SVGIG (reference sequence). This CDR3 has 14 residues. CDR3 sequence (DNA): TGTGCCTGGAGTATGGGCACAGGGGACAATGGCTACACCTTC. It is translated as CAWSMGTGDNGYTF.

V and J are TRBV4-3 and TRBJ2-6; no firm D call. The CDR3 runs 16 residues. Germline-derived CDR1 and CDR2 are LGHNA and YSLEER. V lost 3 bases and J lost 0, with 9 bases in between. The CDR3: CASSQSLSSGANVLTF. The CDR3 DNA sequence: TGCGCCAGCAGCCAGTCTCTGTCCTCTGGGGCCAACGTCCTGACTTTC.

The chain links TRBV7-2 to TRBJ2-3; D is possibly TRBD2 (6 bases). The CDR3 runs 17 residues. With 6 bases removed from V and 1 base from J, the gap between germline ends came to 20 bases. Germline values: CDR1 SGHTA, CDR2 FQGNSA. In DNA, the CDR3 is TGTGCCAGCAGTCCCGGGACTTTGCCCGGCGGCACAGATACGCAGTATTTT. Protein sequence: CASSPGTLPGGTDTQYF.

The rearrangement links TRBV13 to TRBJ2-7, with D maybe TRBD1 (5 bases). The germline V and J ends were trimmed by 0 bases and 6 bases, with 15 bases remaining between them. This CDR3 has 15 residues. Germline assignment: CDR1 PRHDT and CDR2 FYEKMQ (reference sequence). CDR3 loop: CASSLGSDPRVEQYF. CDR3 bases: TGTGCCAGCAGCTTAGGCTCAGACCCCAGGGTCGAGCAGTACTTC. The variable domain in full, completed from reference TRBV13 and TRBJ2-7, reads AAGVIQSPRHLIKEKRETATLKCYPIPRHDTVYWYQQGPGQDPQFLISFYEKMQSDKGSIPDRFSAQQFSDYHSELNMSSLELGDSALYFCASSLGSDPRVEQYFGPGTRLTVT.

The V gene is TRBV9, the J gene TRBJ2-1; 7 nucleotides agree with TRBD2. CDR3 length: 13 residues. The junction had 2 bases not matched to a gene; V was cut back by 3 bases and J by 5 bases. Germline V gene data show CDR1 as SGDLS and CDR2 as YYNGEE. In nucleotides, the CDR3 is TGTGCCAGCAGCGCCGGGACTAACAATGAGCAGTTCTTC. Amino acids: CASSAGTNNEQFF.

This clone was detected a few times. The chain carries TRBV30 and TRBJ2-5; TRBD1 matches at 10 bases. The V segment lost 5 bases and the J segment 4 bases; nucleotides outside the gene matches: 4. Germline assignment: CDR1 GTSNPN and CDR2 SVGIG (reference sequence). This CDR3 has 13 residues. The CDR3 loop reads CAWDRGPLETQYF. CDR3 in DNA: TGTGCCTGGGACAGGGGGCCCTTAGAGACCCAGTACTTC.

The V and J genes are TRBV7-9 and TRBJ2-1; 8 nucleotides line up with TRBD1. V gave up 4 bases and J gave up 8 bases; unmatched junction bases: 7. CDR3 size: 14 residues. In germline, CDR1 is SEHNR, CDR2 FQNEAQ (reference sequence). Here the CDR3 reads CASSSRQGYDEQFF. The CDR3 DNA reads as TGTGCCAGCAGCTCCAGACAGGGGTATGATGAGCAGTTCTTC. The full variable domain, completed using reference TRBV7-9 and TRBJ2-1, is DTGVSQNPRHKITKRGQNVTFRCDPISEHNRLYWYRQTLGQGPEFLTYFQNEAQLEKSRLLSDRFSAERPKGSFSTLEIQRTEQGDSAMYLCASSSRQGYDEQFFGPGTRLTVL.

The chain is built from TRBV4-1 and TRBJ2-5; D uncertain. Trimming removed 1 base from V and 5 bases from J, with 11 bases in between. Germline V gene data show CDR1 as MGHRA and CDR2 as YSYEKL. CDR3 size: 14 residues. In nucleotides, the CDR3 is TGCGCCAGCAGCCAAGGCGTTATTAGGGAGACCCAGTACTTC. It translates to CASSQGVIRETQYF.

The chain links TRBV15 to TRBJ2-4; the D is unclear. This CDR3 has 12 amino acids. Germline CDR1 reads LNHNV; CDR2 reads YYDKDF (reference sequence). V lost 0 bases to trimming and J lost 8 bases, with 5 bases between them. The CDR3: CATSRDGDIQYF. Written as DNA, the CDR3 is TGTGCCACCAGCAGAGATGGCGACATTCAGTACTTC.

V and J are TRBV14 and TRBJ2-2, with D perhaps matching TRBD2 (6 bases). Trimming left V 5 bases short and J 2 bases short, with 9 bases between. CDR1 is SGHDN, CDR2 FVKESK, per germline. The CDR3 spans 14 residues. DNA of the CDR3: TGTGCCAGCAGCGGGAGGATAAACACCGGGGAGCTGTTTTTT. It specifies CASSGRINTGELFF.

The chain combines TRBV30 with TRBJ1-2; D might be TRBD1 (6 bases). The V end lost 3 bases, the J end lost 8 bases, and 13 bases lay between the germline ends. Germline V gives CDR1 GTSNPN, CDR2 SVGIG (reference sequence). The CDR3 totals 12 residues. In DNA form, the CDR3 reads TGTGCCTGGAGCTCAGGGGCGGAAGGCTACACCTTC. It is translated as CAWSSGAEGYTF.

This chain joins TRBV27 and TRBJ2-6; perhaps D is TRBD1 or TRBD2 (6 bases each). V gave up 9 bases and J gave up 4 bases, with 16 bases separating them. CDR3 length equals 15 residues. The germline V gene has CDR1 MNHEY and CDR2 SMNVEV (reference sequence). DNA for the CDR3: TGTGCCAGTTCCCTGACGGGGGCCGGGGCCAACGTCCTGACTTTC. It is translated as CASSLTGAGANVLTF.

The chain has TRBV2 and TRBJ2-5, with D unclear. Germline values: CDR1 SNHLY, CDR2 FYNNEI. V dropped 7 bases and J dropped 5 bases, with 11 bases sitting between them. The CDR3 totals 12 residues. CDR3: CASIYGQETQYF. The DNA of the CDR3 is TGTGCCAGCATTTACGGTCAGGAGACCCAGTACTTC. Combining the CDR3 with reference TRBV2 and TRBJ2-5 gives the whole variable domain EPEVTQTPSHQVTQMGQEVILRCVPISNHLYFYWYRQILGQKVEFLVSFYNNEISEKSEIFDDQFSVERPDGSNFTLKIRSTKLEDSAMYFCASIYGQETQYFGPGTRLLVL.

The genes are TRBV7-9 and TRBJ2-7; 8 bases agree with TRBD1. Germline trimming cut 9 bases from V and 3 bases from J; bases unmatched to any gene: 4. This CDR3 spans 12 amino acids. CDR1 is SEHNR, CDR2 FQNEAQ, per germline (reference sequence). This chain's CDR3 is CASGQGGYEQYF. The CDR3 coding sequence is TGTGCCAGTGGACAGGGAGGCTACGAGCAGTACTTC.

V is TRBV7-6 and J is TRBJ2-7; D is ambiguous. Germline V gene data show CDR1 as SGHVS and CDR2 as FNYEAQ. Trimming took 1 base from V and 2 from J, leaving 9 bases between them. The CDR3 contains 14 residues. The CDR3 DNA is TGTGCCAGCAGCTTAGAAGCCGGAGCCTACGAGCAGTACTTC. Translated, it gives CASSLEAGAYEQYF.

The V and J genes are TRBV10-3 and TRBJ2-1, with no clear D. Germline CDR1 ENHRY, CDR2 SYGVKD. V lost 0 bases to trimming and J lost 8 bases, with 11 bases between them. The CDR3 is 14 amino acids. CDR3 protein: CAISESRARDEQFF. As DNA, the CDR3 is TGTGCCATCAGTGAGTCTCGGGCTAGGGATGAGCAGTTCTTC.